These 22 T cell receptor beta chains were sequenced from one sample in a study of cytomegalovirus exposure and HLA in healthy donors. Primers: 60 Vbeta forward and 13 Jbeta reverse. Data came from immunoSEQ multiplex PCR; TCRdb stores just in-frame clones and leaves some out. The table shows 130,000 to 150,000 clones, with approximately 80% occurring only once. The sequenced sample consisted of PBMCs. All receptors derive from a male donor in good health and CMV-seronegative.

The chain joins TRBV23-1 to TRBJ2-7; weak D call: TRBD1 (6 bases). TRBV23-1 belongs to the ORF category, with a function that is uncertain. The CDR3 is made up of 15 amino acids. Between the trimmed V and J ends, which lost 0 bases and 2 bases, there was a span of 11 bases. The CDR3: CASSQSGPGAYEQYF. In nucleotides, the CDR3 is TGCGCCAGCAGTCAATCAGGACCAGGGGCCTACGAGCAGTACTTC.

In DNA form, the CDR3 reads TGTGCCAGCAGCACCACCGGGACAGAGAATTCACCCCTCCACTTT. Translation gives CASSTTGTENSPLHF. The chain employs TRBV7-3 and TRBJ1-6, with 7 positions matching TRBD1. The CDR3 length is 15 residues. CDR1 is SGHTA, CDR2 FQGTGA, per germline. V gave up 5 bases and J gave up 7 bases; unmatched junction bases: 8.

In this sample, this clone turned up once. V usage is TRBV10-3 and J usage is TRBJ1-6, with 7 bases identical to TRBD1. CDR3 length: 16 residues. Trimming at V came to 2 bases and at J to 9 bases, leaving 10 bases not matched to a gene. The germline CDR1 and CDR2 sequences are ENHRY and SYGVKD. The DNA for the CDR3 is TGTGCCATCAGTGAGCCAAACAGGGGCAGCGGTTCACCCCTCCACTTT. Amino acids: CAISEPNRGSGSPLHF.

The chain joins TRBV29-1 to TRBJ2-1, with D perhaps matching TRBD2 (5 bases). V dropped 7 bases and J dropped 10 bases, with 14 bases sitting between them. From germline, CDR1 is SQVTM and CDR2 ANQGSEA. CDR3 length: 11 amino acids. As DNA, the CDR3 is TGCAGCGCCGTATTGTGGGAGGAGCAGTTCTTC. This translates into CSAVLWEEQFF.

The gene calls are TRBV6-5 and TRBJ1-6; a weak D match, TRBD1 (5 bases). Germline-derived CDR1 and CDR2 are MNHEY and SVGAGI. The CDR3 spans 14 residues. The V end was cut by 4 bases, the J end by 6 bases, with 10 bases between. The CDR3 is CASSLQETNSPLHF. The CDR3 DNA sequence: TGTGCCAGCAGTTTACAGGAAACTAATTCACCCCTCCACTTT.

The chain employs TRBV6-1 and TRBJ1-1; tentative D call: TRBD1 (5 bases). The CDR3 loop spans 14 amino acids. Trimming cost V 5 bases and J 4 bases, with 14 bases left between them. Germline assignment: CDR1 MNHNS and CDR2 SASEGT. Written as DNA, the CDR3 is TGTGCCAGCAGTCTTGGGGAGGGGCCCACTGAAGCTTTCTTT. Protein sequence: CASSLGEGPTEAFF.

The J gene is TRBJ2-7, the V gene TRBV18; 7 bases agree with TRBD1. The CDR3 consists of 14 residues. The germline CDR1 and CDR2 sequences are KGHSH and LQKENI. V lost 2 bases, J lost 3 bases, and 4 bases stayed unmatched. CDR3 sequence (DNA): TGTGCCAGCTCACCAAGGACAGGTAACTACGAGCAGTACTTC. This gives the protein CASSPRTGNYEQYF.

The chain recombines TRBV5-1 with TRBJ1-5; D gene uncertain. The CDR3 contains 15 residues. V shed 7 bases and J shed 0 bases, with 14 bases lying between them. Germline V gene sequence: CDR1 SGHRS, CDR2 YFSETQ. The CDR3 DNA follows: TGCGCCAGCGCCTTAGTACCTGATAGCAATCAGCCCCAGCATTTT. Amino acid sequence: CASALVPDSNQPQHF.

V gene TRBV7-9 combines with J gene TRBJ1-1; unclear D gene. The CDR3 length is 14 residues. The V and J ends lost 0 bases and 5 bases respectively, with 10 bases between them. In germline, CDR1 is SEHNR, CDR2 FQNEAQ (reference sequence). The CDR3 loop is CASSLASFYTEAFF. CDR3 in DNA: TGTGCCAGCAGCTTAGCTAGTTTTTATACTGAAGCTTTCTTT.

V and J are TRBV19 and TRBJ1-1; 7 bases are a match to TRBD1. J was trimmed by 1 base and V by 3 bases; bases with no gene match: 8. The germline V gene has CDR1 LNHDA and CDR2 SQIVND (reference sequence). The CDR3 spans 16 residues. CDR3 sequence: CASSILRGLRNTEAFF. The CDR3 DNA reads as TGTGCCAGTAGTATCCTTAGGGGGCTAAGGAACACTGAAGCTTTCTTT.

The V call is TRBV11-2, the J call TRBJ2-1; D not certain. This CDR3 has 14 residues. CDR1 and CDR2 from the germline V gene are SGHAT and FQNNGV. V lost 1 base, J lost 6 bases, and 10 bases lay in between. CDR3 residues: CASSLVGLGNEQFF. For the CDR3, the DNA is TGTGCCAGCAGCTTAGTTGGGCTGGGCAATGAGCAGTTCTTC.

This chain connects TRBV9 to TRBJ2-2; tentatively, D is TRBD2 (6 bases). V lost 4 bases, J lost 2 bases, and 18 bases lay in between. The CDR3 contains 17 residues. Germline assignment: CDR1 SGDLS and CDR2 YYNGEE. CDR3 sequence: CASSLNPGGSNTGELFF. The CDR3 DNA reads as TGTGCCAGCAGCCTCAACCCCGGGGGAAGTAACACCGGGGAGCTGTTTTTT.

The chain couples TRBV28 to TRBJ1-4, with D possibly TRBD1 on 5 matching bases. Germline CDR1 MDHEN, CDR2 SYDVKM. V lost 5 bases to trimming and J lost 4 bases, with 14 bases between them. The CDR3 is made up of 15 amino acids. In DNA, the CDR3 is TGTGCCAGCAGTCTCCTGGGGGGGAGTAATGAAAAACTGTTTTTT. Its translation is CASSLLGGSNEKLFF.

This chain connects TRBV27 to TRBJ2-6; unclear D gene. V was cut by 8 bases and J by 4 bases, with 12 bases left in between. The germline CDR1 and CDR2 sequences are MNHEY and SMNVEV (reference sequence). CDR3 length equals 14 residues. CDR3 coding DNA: TGTGCCAGCCAACTCGTAATCGGGGCCAACGTCCTGACTTTC. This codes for CASQLVIGANVLTF.

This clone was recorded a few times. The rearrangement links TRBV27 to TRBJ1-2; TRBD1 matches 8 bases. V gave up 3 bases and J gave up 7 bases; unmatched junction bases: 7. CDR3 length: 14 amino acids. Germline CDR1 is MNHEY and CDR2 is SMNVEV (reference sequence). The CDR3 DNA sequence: TGTGCCAGCAGTTTCCTTTCAGGGGGCGGTGGCTACACCTTC. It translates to CASSFLSGGGGYTF.

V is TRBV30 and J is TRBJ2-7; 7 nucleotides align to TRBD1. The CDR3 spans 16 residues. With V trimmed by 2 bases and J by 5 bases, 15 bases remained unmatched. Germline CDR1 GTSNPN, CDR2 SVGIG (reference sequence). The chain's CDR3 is CAWSTRVTGTFDEQYF. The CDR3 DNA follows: TGTGCCTGGAGTACGCGGGTGACAGGGACCTTCGACGAGCAGTACTTC.

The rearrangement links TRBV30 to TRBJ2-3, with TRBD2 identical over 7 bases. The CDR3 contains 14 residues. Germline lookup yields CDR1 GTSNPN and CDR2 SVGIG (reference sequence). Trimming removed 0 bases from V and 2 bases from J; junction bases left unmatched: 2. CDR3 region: CAWSVAGLTDTQYF. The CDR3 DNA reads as TGTGCCTGGAGTGTAGCGGGGCTCACAGATACGCAGTATTTT.

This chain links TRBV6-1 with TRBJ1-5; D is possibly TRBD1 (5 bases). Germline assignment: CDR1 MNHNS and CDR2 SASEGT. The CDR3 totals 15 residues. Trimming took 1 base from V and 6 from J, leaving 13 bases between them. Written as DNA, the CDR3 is TGTGCCAGCAGTGAAGTCTCCGGGGGGGGTCAGCCCCAGCATTTT. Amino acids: CASSEVSGGGQPQHF.

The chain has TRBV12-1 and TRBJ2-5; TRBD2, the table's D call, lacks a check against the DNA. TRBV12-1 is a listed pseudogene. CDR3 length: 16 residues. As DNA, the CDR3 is TGTGCCAGCAGATCGCAGCGGGGGGGCCCGCATAAGACCCAGTACTTC. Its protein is CASRSQRGGPHKTQYF.

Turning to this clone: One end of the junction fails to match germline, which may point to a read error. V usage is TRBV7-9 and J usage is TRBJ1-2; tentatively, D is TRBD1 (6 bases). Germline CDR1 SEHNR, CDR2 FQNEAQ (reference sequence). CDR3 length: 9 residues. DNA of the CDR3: TGTTCCAGCAGCCCAGCACAGGGCTTC. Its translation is CSSSPAQGF.

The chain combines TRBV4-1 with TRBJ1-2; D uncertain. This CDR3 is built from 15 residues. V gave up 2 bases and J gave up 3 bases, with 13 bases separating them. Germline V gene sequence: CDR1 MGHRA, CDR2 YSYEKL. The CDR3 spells CASSQWEGPHYGYTF. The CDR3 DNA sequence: TGCGCCAGCAGCCAATGGGAGGGCCCCCACTATGGCTACACCTTC.

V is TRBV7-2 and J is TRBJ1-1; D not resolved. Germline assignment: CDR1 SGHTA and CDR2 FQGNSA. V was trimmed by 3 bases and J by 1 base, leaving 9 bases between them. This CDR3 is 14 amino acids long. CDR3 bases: TGTGCCAGCAGCTTGAGAGTTGGGAACACTGAAGCTTTCTTT. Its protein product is CASSLRVGNTEAFF.